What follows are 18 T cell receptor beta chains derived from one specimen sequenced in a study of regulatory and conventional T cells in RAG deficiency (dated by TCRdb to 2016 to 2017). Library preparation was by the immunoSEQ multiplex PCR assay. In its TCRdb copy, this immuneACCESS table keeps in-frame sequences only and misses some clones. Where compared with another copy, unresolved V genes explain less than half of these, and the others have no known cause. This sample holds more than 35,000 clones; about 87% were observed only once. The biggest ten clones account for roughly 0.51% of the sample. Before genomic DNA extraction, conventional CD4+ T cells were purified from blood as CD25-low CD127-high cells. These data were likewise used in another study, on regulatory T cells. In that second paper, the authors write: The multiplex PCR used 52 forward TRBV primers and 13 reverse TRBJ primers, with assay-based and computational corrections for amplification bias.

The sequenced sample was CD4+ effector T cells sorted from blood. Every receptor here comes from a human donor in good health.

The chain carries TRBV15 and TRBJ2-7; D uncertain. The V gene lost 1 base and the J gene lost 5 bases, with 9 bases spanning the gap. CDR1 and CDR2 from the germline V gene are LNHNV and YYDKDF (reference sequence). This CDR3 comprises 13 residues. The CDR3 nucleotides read TGTGCCACCAGCAGAGGAACTGAACACGAGCAGTACTTC. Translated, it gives CATSRGTEHEQYF.

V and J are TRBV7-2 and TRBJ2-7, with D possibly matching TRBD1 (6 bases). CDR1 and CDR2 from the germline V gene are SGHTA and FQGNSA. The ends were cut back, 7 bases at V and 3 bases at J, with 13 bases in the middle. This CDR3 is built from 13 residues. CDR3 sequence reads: CASTNPQGYEQYF. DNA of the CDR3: TGTGCCAGCACCAACCCACAGGGCTACGAGCAGTACTTC.

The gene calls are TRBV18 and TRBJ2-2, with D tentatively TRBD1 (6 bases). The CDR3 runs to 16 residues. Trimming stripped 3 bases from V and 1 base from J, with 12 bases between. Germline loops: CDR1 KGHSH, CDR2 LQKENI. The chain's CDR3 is CASSPRGTGNTGELFF. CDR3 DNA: TGTGCCAGCTCACCGAGGGGGACGGGGAACACCGGGGAGCTGTTTTTT. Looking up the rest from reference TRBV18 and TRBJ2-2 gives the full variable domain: NAGVMQNPRHLVRRRGQEARLRCSPMKGHSHVYWYRQLPEEGLKFMVYLQKENIIDESGMPKERFSAEFPKEGPSILRIQQVVRGDSAAYFCASSPRGTGNTGELFFGEGSRLTVL.

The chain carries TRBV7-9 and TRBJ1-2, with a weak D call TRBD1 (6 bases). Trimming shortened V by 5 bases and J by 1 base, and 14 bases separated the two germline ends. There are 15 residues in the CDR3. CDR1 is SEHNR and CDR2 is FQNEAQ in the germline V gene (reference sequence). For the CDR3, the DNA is TGTGCCAGCAGCCCCGGGACACTGGATAACTATGGCTACACCTTC. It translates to CASSPGTLDNYGYTF.

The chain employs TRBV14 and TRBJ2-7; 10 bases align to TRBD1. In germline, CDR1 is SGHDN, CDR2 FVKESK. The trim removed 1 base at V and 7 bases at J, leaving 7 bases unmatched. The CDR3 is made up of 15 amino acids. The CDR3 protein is CASSQGRQGAREQYF. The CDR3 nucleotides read TGTGCCAGCAGCCAAGGGAGACAGGGGGCTAGAGAGCAGTACTTC.

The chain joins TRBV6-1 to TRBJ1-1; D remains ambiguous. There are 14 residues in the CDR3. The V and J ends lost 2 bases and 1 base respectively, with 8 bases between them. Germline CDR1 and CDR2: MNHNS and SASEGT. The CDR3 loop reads CASSENSKNTEAFF. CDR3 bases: TGTGCCAGCAGTGAAAACTCTAAGAACACTGAAGCTTTCTTT.

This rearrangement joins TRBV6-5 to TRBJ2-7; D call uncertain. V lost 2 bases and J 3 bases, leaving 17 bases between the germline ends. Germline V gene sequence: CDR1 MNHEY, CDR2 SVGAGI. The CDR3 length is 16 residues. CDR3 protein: CASSYLNDGRGYEQYF. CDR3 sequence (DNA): TGTGCCAGCAGTTACCTTAATGATGGTCGCGGCTACGAGCAGTACTTC.

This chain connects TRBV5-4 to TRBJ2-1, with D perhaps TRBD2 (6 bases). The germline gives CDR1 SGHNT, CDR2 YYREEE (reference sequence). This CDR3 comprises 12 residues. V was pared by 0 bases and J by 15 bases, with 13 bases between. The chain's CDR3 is CASSLAHGRVFF. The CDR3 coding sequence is TGTGCCAGCAGCTTGGCCCACGGGAGAGTGTTCTTC.

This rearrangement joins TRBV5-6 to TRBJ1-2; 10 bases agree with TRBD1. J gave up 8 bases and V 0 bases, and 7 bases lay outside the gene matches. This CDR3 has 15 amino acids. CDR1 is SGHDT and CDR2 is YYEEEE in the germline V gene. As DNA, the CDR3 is TGTGCCAGCAGCTTGGGGGACAGGGGCCTGGGGGGCTACACCTTC. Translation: CASSLGDRGLGGYTF.

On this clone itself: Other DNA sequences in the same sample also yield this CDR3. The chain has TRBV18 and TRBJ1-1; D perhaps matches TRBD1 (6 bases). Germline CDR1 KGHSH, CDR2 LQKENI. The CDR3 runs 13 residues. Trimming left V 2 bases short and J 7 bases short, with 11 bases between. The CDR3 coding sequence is TGTGCCAGCTCACCAGCGGGGGCAGGTGAAGCTTTCTTT. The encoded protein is CASSPAGAGEAFF.

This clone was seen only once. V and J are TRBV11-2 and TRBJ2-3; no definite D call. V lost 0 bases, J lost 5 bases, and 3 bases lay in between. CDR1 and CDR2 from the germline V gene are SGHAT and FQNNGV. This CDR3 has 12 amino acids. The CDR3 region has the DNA TGTGCCAGCAGCTTAGAACGAGATACGCAGTATTTT. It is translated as CASSLERDTQYF.

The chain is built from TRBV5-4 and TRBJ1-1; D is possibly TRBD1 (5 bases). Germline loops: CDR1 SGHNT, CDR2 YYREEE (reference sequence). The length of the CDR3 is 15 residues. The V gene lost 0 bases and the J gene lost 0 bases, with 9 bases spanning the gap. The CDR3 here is CASSLATGLNTEAFF. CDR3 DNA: TGTGCCAGCAGCTTGGCCACAGGACTGAACACTGAAGCTTTCTTT.

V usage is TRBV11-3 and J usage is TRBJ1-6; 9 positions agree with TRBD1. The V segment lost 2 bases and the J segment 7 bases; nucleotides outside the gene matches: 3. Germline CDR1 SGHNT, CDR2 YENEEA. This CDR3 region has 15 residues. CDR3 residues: CASSLQGQGNSPLHF. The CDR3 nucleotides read TGTGCCAGCAGCTTACAGGGACAGGGAAATTCACCCCTCCACTTT.

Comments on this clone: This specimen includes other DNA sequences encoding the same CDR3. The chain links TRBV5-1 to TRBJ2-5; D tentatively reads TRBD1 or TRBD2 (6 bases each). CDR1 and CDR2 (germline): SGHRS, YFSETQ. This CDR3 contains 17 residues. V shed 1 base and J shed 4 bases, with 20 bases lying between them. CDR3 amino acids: CASSLLGGSGGGETQYF. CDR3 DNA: TGCGCCAGCAGCTTGCTAGGGGGTTCCGGGGGTGGAGAGACCCAGTACTTC.

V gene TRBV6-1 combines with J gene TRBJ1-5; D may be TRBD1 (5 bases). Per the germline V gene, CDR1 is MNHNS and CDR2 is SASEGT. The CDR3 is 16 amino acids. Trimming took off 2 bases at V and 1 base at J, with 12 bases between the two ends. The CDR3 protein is CASSEQVGGSNQPQHF. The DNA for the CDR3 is TGTGCCAGCAGTGAACAAGTCGGGGGGAGCAATCAGCCCCAGCATTTT.

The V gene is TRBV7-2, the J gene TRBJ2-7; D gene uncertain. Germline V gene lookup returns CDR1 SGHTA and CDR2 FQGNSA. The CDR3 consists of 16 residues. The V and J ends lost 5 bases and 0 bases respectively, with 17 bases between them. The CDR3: CASSRLTASTSYEQYF. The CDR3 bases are TGTGCCAGCAGCCGATTAACAGCGAGTACCTCCTACGAGCAGTACTTC.

CDR3 DNA sequence: TGCGCCAGCAGCTTGGGGACTAGCACAGATACGCAGTATTTT. This translates into CASSLGTSTDTQYF. The chain carries TRBV5-1 and TRBJ2-3; D perhaps matches TRBD2 (5 bases). Between the trimmed V and J ends, which lost 0 bases and 0 bases, there was a span of 5 bases. The germline V gene has CDR1 SGHRS and CDR2 YFSETQ. The CDR3 runs to 14 residues.

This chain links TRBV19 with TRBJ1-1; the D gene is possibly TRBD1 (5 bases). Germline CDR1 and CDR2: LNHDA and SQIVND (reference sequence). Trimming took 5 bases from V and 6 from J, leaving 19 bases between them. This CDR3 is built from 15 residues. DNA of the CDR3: TGTGCCAGTAGTCCAATTCCGGGGCTCGGGGCTGAAGCTTTCTTT. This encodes CASSPIPGLGAEAFF.